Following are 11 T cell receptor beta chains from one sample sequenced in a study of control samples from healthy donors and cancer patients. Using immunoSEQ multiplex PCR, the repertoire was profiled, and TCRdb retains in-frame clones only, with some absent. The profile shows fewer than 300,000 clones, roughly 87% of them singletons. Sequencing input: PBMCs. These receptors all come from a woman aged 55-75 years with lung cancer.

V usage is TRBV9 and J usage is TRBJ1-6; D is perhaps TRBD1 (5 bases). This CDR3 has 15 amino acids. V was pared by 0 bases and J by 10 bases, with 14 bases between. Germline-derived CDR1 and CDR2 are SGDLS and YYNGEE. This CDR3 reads CASSVEGADRSPLHF. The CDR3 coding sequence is TGTGCCAGCAGCGTAGAAGGGGCGGATAGATCACCCCTCCACTTT.

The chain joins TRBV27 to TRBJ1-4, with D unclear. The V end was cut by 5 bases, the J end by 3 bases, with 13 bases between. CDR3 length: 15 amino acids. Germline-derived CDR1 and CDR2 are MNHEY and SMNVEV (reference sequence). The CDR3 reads CASSPRHESNEKLFF. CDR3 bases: TGTGCCAGCAGTCCACGACATGAGTCTAATGAAAAACTGTTTTTT.

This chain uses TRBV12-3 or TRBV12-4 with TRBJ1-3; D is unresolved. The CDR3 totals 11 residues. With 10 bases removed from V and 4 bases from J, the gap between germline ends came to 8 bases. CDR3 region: CATGLGNTIYF. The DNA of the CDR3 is TGTGCCACGGGTTTAGGAAACACCATATATTTT.

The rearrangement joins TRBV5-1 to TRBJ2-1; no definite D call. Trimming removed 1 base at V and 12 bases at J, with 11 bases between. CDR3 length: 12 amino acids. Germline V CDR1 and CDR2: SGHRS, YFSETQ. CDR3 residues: CASSLNRGPQFF. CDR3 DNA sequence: TGCGCCAGCAGCTTGAATCGTGGCCCGCAGTTCTTC.

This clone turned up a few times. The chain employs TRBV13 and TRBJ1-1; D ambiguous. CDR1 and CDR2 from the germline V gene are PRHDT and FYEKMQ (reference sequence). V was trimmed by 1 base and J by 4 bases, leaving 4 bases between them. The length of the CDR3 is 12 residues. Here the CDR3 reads CASSLALTEAFF. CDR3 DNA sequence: TGTGCCAGCAGCTTAGCGCTCACTGAAGCTTTCTTT.

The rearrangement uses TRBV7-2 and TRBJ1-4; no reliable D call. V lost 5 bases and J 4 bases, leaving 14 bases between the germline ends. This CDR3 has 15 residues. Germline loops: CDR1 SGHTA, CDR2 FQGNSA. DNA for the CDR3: TGTGCCAGCAGCAAAAACGGCCACCATAATGAAAAACTGTTTTTT. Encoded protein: CASSKNGHHNEKLFF.

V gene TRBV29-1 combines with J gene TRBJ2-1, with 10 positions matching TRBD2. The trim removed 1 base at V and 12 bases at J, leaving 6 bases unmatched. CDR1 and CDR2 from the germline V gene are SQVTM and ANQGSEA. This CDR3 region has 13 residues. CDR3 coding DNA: TGCAGCGTTGAAGGGCTAGCGGGAGAGCCGCAGTTCTTC. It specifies CSVEGLAGEPQFF.

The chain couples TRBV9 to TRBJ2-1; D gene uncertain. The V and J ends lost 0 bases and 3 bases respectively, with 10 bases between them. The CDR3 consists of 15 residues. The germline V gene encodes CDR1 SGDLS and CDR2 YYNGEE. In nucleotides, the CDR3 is TGTGCCAGCAGCGTAGACAGTGCCCACTACAATGAGCAGTTCTTC. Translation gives CASSVDSAHYNEQFF. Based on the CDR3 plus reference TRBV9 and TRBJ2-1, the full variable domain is DSGVTQTPKHLITATGQRVTLRCSPRSGDLSVYWYQQSLDQGLQFLIQYYNGEERAKGNILERFSAQQFPDLHSELNLSSLELGDSALYFCASSVDSAHYNEQFFGPGTRLTVL.

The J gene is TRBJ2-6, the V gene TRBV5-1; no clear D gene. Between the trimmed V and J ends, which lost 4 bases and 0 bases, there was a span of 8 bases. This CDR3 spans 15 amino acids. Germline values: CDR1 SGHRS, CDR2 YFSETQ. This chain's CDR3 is CASSHRTSGANVLTF. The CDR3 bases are TGCGCCAGCAGCCACCGGACCTCTGGGGCCAACGTCCTGACTTTC.

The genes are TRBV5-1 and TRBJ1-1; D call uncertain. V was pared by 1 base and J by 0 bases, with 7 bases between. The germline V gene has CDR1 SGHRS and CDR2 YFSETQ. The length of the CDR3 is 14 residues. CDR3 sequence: CASSLPQVNTEAFF. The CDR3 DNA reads TGCGCCAGCAGCTTGCCCCAAGTGAACACTGAAGCTTTCTTT.

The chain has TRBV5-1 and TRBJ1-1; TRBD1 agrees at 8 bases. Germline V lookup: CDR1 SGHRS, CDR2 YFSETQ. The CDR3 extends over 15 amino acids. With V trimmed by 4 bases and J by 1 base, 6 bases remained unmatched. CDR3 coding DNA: TGCGCCAGCAGCCGCCGGACAGGGACGAACACTGAAGCTTTCTTT. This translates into CASSRRTGTNTEAFF.